The clone carrying this T cell receptor beta chain was counted between two and nine times. What it binds is not known. CDR1 and CDR2 from the germline V gene are DFQATT and SNEGSKA (reference sequence). V lost 8 bases, J lost 4 bases, and 20 bases stayed unmatched. CDR3 length: 17 amino acids. The data belong to a study of T cell repertoires in cytomegalovirus infection. Study summary: Through public TCR beta signatures, both CMV infection and matching HLA type were indicated.

Study conclusions and caveats: In two of eight donors, the top clonotype was HLA-C-restricted CMV-specific.

TCRdb used MiXCR to reprocess the reads, holding one entry per CDR3 protein. The sample lists fewer than 250,000 distinct CDR3 sequences; roughly an eighth were seen once. The chain has TRBV20-1 and TRBJ1-1; 9 nucleotides match TRBD1. Sample: PBMCs. This sequence originates from a human donor in good health (CMV status not recorded). Some clones in this sample may be carry-over from other donors' samples. CDR3 sequence (DNA): TGCAGTCCTACTTACCCCCCGGGACAGGGTCTGATCACTGAAGCTTTCTTT. Its protein is CSPTYPPGQGLITEAFF.